Listed below are T cell receptor beta chains from one sample, sequenced in a study of cytomegalovirus exposure and HLA in healthy donors. The protocol was immunoSEQ multiplex PCR, while the TCRdb copy is restricted to in-frame clones and leaves out a portion. Of roughly 180,000 clones listed, roughly four fifths were seen once; the top ten hold around 1.6%. Source material: PBMCs. The receptors were sampled from a man aged 18 to 29 in good health and CMV-seronegative. Both conserved end residues are part of each CDR3. The D gene is left open where the match is weak. Some rows mark clone size as missing; the rest say once, few, many or name a class of expanded clone.

d_call	cdr3_length	clone_size	v_call	j_call	cdr3_nt	cdr3_aa
TRBD1	14	-	TRBV5-1	TRBJ2-7	TGCGCCAGCAGCACCGGACAGGGAATGACCGAGCAGTACTTC	CASSTGQGMTEQYF
TRBD2	17	-	TRBV4-1	TRBJ2-1	TGCGCCAGCAGCCCTACGGCGGGGGTATTTTATGACAATGAGCAGTTCTTC	CASSPTAGVFYDNEQFF
-	14	-	TRBV7-9	TRBJ1-5	TGTGCCAGCAGCCCCCGGGACAACAATCAGCCCCAGCATTTT	CASSPRDNNQPQHF
-	14	-	TRBV11-2	TRBJ1-4	TGTGCCAGCAGATTCCGGGTCCGTAATGAAAAACTGTTTTTT	CASRFRVRNEKLFF
-	13	-	TRBV28	TRBJ1-6	TGTGCCAGCAGTTTTCAGAACAATTCACCCCTCCACTTT	CASSFQNNSPLHF
TRBD1	16	-	TRBV13	TRBJ1-2	TGTGCCAGCAGCTGGACAGGGGGACAGGTGGACTATGGCTACACCTTC	CASSWTGGQVDYGYTF
TRBD1	15	-	TRBV13	TRBJ1-2	TGTGCCAGCAGTCGAGACAGGGCTCGAAACTATGGCTACACCTTC	CASSRDRARNYGYTF
TRBD2	14	-	TRBV19	TRBJ2-7	TGTGCCAGTAGTTACGCGGGGGGTTTCAACGAGCAGTACTTC	CASSYAGGFNEQYF
TRBD1	16	-	TRBV19	TRBJ1-5	TGTGCCAGTAGTATACTCCAGGGGGGTACAGGGCAGCCCCAGCATTTT	CASSILQGGTGQPQHF
-	17	-	TRBV19	TRBJ2-3	TGTGCCAGTAACATCAAAGGGACATCCAAAAGCACAGATACGCAGTATTTT	CASNIKGTSKSTDTQYF
-	11	-	TRBV21-1	TRBJ1-1	TGTGCCAGCGTTAGACAGTGCGATGCTTTCTTT	CASVRQCDAFF
TRBD2	14	-	TRBV7-8	TRBJ2-7	TGTGCCAGCACCCTCGGGGGGAACGCCTACGAGCAGTACTTC	CASTLGGNAYEQYF
-	16	-	TRBV7-9	TRBJ2-1	TGTGCCAGCAGCCCCTTGGGAGACTCCCCGAACAATGAGCAGTTCTTC	CASSPLGDSPNNEQFF
TRBD2	14	once	TRBV19	TRBJ2-7	TGTGCCAGTAGTTACGGACTAGGTGGTTACGAGCAGTACTTC	CASSYGLGGYEQYF
-	17	-	TRBV5-1	TRBJ2-7	TGCGCCAGCAGCTTGGCCGCAGTAGCCAATGCATTCTACGAGCAGTACTTC	CASSLAAVANAFYEQYF
-	13	once	TRBV5-1	TRBJ2-7	TGCGCCAGCAGCTTAACACAGCCCTACGAGCAGTACTTC	CASSLTQPYEQYF
-	14	-	TRBV27	TRBJ1-6	TGTGCCAGCAGTTTCTCCCTTGATAATTCACCCCTCCACTTT	CASSFSLDNSPLHF
TRBD1	15	-	TRBV27	TRBJ2-3	TGTGCCAGCAGTTTTACAGGGGCCAGCACAGATACGCAGTATTTT	CASSFTGASTDTQYF
TRBD1	13	-	TRBV10-3	TRBJ2-7	TGTGCCATCATGGGGACAGGGGGGGGCGAGCAGTACTTC	CAIMGTGGGEQYF
-	16	few	TRBV5-1	TRBJ1-2	TGCGCCAGCAGCTTGGGCGCAGGGATCTTTAACTATGGCTACACCTTC	CASSLGAGIFNYGYTF
TRBD1	15	once	TRBV2	TRBJ1-1	TGTGCCAGCAAGGGGACAGGGGGCGCTTTCCGAGAAGCTTTCTTT	CASKGTGGAFREAFF
-	16	-	TRBV7-2	TRBJ2-4	TGTGCCAGCAGCCCCGCCGGGTCATTAGCCAAAAACATTCAGTACTTC	CASSPAGSLAKNIQYF
TRBD1	16	-	TRBV7-8	TRBJ2-7	TGTGCCAGCAGCTTCGGACAGGGGGCGGTCTCCTACGAGCAGTACTTC	CASSFGQGAVSYEQYF
TRBD1	15	-	TRBV10-2	TRBJ1-3	TGCGCCAGCAGCGGACAGGGGGCGCTCGGAAACACCATATATTTT	CASSGQGALGNTIYF
-	13	-	TRBV7-2	TRBJ2-1	TGTGCCAGCAGCTTAGCGAGGGACTATGAGCAGTTCTTC	CASSLARDYEQFF
-	11	-	TRBV6-5	TRBJ1-1	TGTGCCAGTGGCCGGGGCACTGAAGCTTTCTTT	CASGRGTEAFF
-	17	-	TRBV7-3	TRBJ2-2	TGTGCCAGCAGCCTACCTAGGACCCCTTGGGGGGTCGGGGAGCTGTTTTTT	CASSLPRTPWGVGELFF
-	15	-	TRBV19	TRBJ1-1	TGTGCCAAACTCATACCGTGGGAGGGCGTCACTGAAGCTTTCTTT	CAKLIPWEGVTEAFF